This TCR beta chain derives from a study of blood T cell repertoires in COVID-19. Repertoires were generated with immunoSEQ multiplex PCR, while TCRdb's copy carries only in-frame clones and drops some. The data show about 40,000 clones, with roughly nine tenths seen just once and under 25% held by the top ten. The CDR3 loop spans 16 amino acids. Per germline, CDR1 SGHNT and CDR2 YYREEE (reference sequence). V was cut by 0 bases and J by 4 bases, with 14 bases left in between. The origin of this receptor is a man in his fifties or sixties with active COVID-19. V and J are TRBV5-4 and TRBJ1-5; possible D gene TRBD1, 5 bases. The sample comprised peripheral blood. CDR3 nucleotides: TGTGCCAGCAGCTTGGGGGGCAGGGCGGGGAATCAGCCCCAGCATTTT. Its translation: CASSLGGRAGNQPQHF. Full variable domain (outside the CDR3, taken from reference TRBV5-4 and TRBJ1-5): ETGVTQSPTHLIKTRGQQVTLRCSSQSGHNTVSWYQQALGQGPQFIFQYYREEENGRGNFPPRFSGLQFPNYSSELNVNALELDDSALYLCASSLGGRAGNQPQHFGDGTRLSIL.